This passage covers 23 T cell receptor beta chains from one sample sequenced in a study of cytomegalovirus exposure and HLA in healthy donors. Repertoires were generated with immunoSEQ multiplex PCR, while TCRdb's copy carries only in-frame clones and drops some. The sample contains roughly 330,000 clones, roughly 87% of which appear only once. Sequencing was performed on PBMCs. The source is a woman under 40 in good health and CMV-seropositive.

The CDR3 here is CAWNKLGRNTEAFF. In DNA form, the CDR3 reads TGTGCCTGGAACAAATTAGGGAGGAACACTGAAGCTTTCTTT. The chain recombines TRBV30 with TRBJ1-1; D gene ambiguous. Germline V gene lookup returns CDR1 GTSNPN and CDR2 SVGIG (reference sequence). V was clipped by 4 bases and J by 1 base, with 13 bases between them. This CDR3 has 14 amino acids.

CDR3 protein: CASSSIAGGPDEQYF. In nucleotides, the CDR3 is TGTGCCAGCAGCTCTATAGCGGGAGGGCCTGACGAGCAGTACTTC. The V and J genes are TRBV7-8 and TRBJ2-7; TRBD2 matches 11 bases. The CDR3 sequence is 15 residues long. CDR1 is SGHVS and CDR2 is FQNEAQ in the germline V gene. Trimming took 4 bases from V and 5 from J; bases not matched to a gene: 7.

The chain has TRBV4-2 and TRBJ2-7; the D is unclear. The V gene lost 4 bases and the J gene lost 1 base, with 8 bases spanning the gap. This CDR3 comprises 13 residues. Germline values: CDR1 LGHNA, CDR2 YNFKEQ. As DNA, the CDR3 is TGTGCCAGCAGCCTGGAGACTTCCTACGAGCAGTACTTC. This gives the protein CASSLETSYEQYF.

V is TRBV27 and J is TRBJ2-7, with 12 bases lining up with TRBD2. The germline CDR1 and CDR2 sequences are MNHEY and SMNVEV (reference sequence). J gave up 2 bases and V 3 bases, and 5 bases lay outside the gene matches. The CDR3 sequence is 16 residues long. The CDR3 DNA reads TGTGCCAGCAGTTTGCTAGCGGGAGGGCGGCCCTACGAGCAGTACTTC. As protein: CASSLLAGGRPYEQYF.

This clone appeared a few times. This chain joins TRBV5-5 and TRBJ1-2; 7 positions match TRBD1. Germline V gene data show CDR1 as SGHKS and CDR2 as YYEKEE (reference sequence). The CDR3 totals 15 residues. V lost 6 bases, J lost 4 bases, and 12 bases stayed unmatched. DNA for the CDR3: TGTGCCAGCATCCTAGTTGAGGGGGCGGGCTATGGCTACACCTTC. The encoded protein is CASILVEGAGYGYTF.

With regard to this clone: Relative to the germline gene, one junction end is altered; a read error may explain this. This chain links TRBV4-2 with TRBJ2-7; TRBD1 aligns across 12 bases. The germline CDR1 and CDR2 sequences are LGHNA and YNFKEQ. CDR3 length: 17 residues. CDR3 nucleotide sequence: TGTGCCAGCAGTCAAGGGGACAGGGGGCAGAGCTCCTACGAGCAGTACTTC. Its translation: CASSQGDRGQSSYEQYF.

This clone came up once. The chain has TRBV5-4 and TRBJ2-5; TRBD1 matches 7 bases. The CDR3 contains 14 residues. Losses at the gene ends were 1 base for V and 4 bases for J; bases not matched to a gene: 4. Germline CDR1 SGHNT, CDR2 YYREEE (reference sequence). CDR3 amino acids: CASSLTGARETQYF. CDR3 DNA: TGTGCCAGCAGCTTGACAGGGGCCAGAGAGACCCAGTACTTC.

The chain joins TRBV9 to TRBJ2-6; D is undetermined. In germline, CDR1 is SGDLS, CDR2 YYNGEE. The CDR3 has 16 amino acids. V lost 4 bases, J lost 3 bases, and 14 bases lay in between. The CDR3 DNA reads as TGTGCCAGCAGCCCAAGATTCAGTGGTGGGGCCAACGTCCTGACTTTC. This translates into CASSPRFSGGANVLTF.

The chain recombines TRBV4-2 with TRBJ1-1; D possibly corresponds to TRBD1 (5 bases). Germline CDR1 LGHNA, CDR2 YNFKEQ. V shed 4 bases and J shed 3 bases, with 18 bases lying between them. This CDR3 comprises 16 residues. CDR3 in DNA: TGTGCCAGCAGCCTAGCTGGGTGGGGAGGGGACACTGAAGCTTTCTTT. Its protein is CASSLAGWGGDTEAFF.

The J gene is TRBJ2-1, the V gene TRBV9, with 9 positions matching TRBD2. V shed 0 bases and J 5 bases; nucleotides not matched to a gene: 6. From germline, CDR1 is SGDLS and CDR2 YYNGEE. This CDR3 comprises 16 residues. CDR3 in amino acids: CASSVGSGGKNNEQFF. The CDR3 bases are TGTGCCAGCAGCGTAGGAAGCGGGGGGAAGAACAATGAGCAGTTCTTC.

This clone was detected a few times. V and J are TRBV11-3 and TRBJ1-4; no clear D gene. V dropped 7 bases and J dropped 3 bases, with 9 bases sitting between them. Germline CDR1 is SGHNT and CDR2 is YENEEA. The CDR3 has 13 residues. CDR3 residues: CASTRRSNEKLFF. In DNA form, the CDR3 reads TGTGCCAGCACCAGGAGATCTAATGAAAAACTGTTTTTT.

CDR3 DNA sequence: TGTGCCATCAGGATTGACAGTAGGGCCTACGAGCAGTACTTC. Translation gives CAIRIDSRAYEQYF. The chain has TRBV10-3 and TRBJ2-7, with D tentatively TRBD1 (5 bases). This CDR3 is 14 amino acids long. The ends were cut back, 6 bases at V and 2 bases at J, with 14 bases in the middle. The germline V gene encodes CDR1 ENHRY and CDR2 SYGVKD.

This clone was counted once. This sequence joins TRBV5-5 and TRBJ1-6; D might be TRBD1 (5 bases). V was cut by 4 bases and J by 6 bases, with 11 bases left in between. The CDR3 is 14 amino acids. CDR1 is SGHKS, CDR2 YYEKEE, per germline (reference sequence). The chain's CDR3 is CASSPLQVNSPLHF. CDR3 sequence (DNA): TGTGCCAGCAGCCCCTTACAGGTTAATTCACCCCTCCACTTT.

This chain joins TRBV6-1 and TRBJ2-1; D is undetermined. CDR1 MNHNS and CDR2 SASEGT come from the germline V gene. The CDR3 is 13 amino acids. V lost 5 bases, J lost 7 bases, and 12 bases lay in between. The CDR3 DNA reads TGTGCCAGCAGTCTGGGCACAAAAAATGAGCAGTTCTTC. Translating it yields CASSLGTKNEQFF.

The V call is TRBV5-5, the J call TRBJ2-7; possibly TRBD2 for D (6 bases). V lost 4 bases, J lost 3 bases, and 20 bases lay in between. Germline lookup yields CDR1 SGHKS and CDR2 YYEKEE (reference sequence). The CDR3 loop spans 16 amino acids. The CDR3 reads CASSGISGVGGYEQYF. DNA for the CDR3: TGTGCCAGCAGCGGAATAAGTGGGGTCGGGGGCTACGAGCAGTACTTC.

The CDR3 is CASILGWGQGAENQPQHF. In DNA, the CDR3 is TGTGCCAGCATCTTAGGTTGGGGACAGGGGGCAGAGAATCAGCCCCAGCATTTT. The chain carries TRBV28 and TRBJ1-5, with 12 bases identical to TRBD1. V shed 7 bases and J 4 bases; nucleotides not matched to a gene: 14. This CDR3 is 18 amino acids long. CDR1 MDHEN and CDR2 SYDVKM come from the germline V gene.

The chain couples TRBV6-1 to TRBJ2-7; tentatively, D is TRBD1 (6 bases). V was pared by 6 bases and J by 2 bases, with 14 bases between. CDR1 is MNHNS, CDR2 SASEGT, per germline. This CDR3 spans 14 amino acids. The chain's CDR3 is CASRRTAETYEQYF. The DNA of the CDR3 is TGTGCCAGCAGAAGGACAGCTGAAACCTACGAGCAGTACTTC.

The CDR3 here is CASSLQGRGTNEKLFF. CDR3 DNA sequence: TGTGCCAGCAGCTTACAGGGACGAGGCACTAATGAAAAACTGTTTTTT. The V and J genes are TRBV13 and TRBJ1-4, with TRBD1 as a possible D gene (5 bases). The CDR3 runs 16 residues. The germline V and J ends were trimmed by 2 bases and 2 bases, with 12 bases remaining between them. The germline V gene has CDR1 PRHDT and CDR2 FYEKMQ (reference sequence).

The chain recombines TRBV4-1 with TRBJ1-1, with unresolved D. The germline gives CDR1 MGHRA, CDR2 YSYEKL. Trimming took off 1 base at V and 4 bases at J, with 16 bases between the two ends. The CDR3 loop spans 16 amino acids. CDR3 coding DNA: TGCGCCAGCAGCCAAGTACCCCCCCTTGGGGTCACTGAAGCTTTCTTT. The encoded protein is CASSQVPPLGVTEAFF.

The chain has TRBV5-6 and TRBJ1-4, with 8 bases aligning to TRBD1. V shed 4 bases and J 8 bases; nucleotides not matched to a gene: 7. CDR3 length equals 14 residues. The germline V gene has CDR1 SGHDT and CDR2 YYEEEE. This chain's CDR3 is CASSRTGFGEKLFF. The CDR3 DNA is TGTGCCAGCAGCCGGACAGGGTTTGGGGAAAAACTGTTTTTT.

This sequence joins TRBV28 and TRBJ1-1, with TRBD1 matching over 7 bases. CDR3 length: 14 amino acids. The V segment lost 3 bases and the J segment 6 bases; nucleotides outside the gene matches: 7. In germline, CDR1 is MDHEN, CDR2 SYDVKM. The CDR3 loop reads CASSFRGGSSEAFF. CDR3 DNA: TGTGCCAGCAGTTTTAGAGGGGGCAGTTCTGAAGCTTTCTTT.

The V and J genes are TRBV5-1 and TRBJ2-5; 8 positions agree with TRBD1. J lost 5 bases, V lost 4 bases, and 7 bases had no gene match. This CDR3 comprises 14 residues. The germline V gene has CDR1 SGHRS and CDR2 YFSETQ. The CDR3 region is CASSPRTGRETQYF. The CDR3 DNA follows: TGCGCCAGCAGCCCCCGGACAGGGAGGGAGACCCAGTACTTC.

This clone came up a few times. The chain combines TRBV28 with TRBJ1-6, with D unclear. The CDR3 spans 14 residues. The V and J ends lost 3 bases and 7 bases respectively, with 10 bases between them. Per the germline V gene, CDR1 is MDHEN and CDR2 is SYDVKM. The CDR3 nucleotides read TGTGCCAGCAGTTTTTTTCGATTGAATTCACCCCTCCACTTT. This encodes CASSFFRLNSPLHF.